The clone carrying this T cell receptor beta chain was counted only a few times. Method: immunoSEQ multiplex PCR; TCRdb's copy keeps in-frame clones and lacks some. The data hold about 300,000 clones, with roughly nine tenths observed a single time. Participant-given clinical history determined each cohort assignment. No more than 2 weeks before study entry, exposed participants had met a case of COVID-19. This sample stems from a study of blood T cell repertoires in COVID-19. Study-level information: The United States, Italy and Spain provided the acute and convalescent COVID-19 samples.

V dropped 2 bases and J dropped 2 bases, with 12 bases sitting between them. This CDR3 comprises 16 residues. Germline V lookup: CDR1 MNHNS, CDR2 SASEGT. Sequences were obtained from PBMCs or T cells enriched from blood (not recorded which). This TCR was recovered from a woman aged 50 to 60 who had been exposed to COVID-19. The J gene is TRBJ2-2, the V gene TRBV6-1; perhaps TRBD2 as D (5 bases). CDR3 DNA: TGTGCCAGCAGTGAAATCCCTAGCTCAAACACCGGGGAGCTGTTTTTT. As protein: CASSEIPSSNTGELFF.